The 5 T cell receptor beta chains reported below all come from one sample, sequenced in a study of early T cells in non-severe SARS-CoV-2 infection. Each CDR3 protein is one row after TCRdb ran MiXCR on the 5' RACE reads. The sample holds roughly 63,000 distinct CDR3 sequences, around 12% seen once. This sample comprised whole blood, obtained at baseline. Receptors originate from an adult who was a healthcare worker with PCR-confirmed SARS-CoV-2 infection or an uninfected control (not recorded which). The donor label of this sample is uncertain.

The V gene is TRBV20-1, the J gene TRBJ2-2; D is possibly TRBD2 (7 bases). In germline, CDR1 is DFQATT, CDR2 SNEGSKA (reference sequence). The CDR3 extends over 12 amino acids. The CDR3 nucleotides are TGCTCCTGCTGGGGGGGGCCCGGGGAGCTGTTTTTT. Translated, it gives CSCWGGPGELFF.

This clonotype turned up a few times. J is TRBJ1-2 and V is TRBV3-1, with TRBD1 matching 9 bases. This CDR3 contains 14 residues. V shed 4 bases and J 10 bases; nucleotides not matched to a gene: 10. CDR1 is LGHDT, CDR2 YNNKEL, per germline (reference sequence). CDR3 DNA sequence: TGTGCCAGCAGCCCACAGGGGGCGAGGCTATCCTACACCTTC. Encoded protein: CASSPQGARLSYTF.

This clonotype appeared many times. J is TRBJ1-1 and V is TRBV29-1; the match to TRBD1 covers 7 bases. The V gene end was trimmed by 6 bases and the J gene end by 5 bases; junction bases not matched to a gene: 9. CDR1 and CDR2 from the germline V gene are SQVTM and ANQGSEA. There are 13 residues in the CDR3. For the CDR3, the DNA is TGCAGCGTCGAAAGGGGCAGGGGGACTGAAGCTTTCTTT. Its translation: CSVERGRGTEAFF.

This clonotype was counted at least ten times. The genes are TRBV11-2 and TRBJ2-4; D is perhaps TRBD2 (5 bases). CDR1 SGHAT and CDR2 FQNNGV come from the germline V gene. Trimming cost V 0 bases and J 4 bases, with 16 bases left between them. The CDR3 runs 17 residues. CDR3 protein: CASSLEAVVGGKNIQYF. The CDR3 nucleotides read TGTGCCAGCAGCTTAGAAGCTGTCGTTGGAGGAAAAAACATTCAGTACTTC.

The gene calls are TRBV6-5 and TRBJ1-6; 10 bases fit TRBD1. This CDR3 contains 15 residues. V lost 7 bases and J lost 10; bases outside the gene matches: 10. The V gene's germline CDR1 is MNHEY and CDR2 SVGAGI. The CDR3 sequence is CASNDRGLFGSPLHF. CDR3 nucleotide sequence: TGTGCCAGCAACGACAGGGGGCTGTTCGGGTCACCCCTCCACTTT.